Listed below are T cell receptor beta chains from one sample, sequenced in a study of blood T cell repertoires in COVID-19. Method: immunoSEQ multiplex PCR; TCRdb's copy keeps in-frame clones and lacks some. The sample holds a few hundred thousand clones, over 75% seen once. Specimen: PBMCs or T cells enriched from blood (not recorded which). These receptor sequences come from a woman in her twenties or thirties who had recovered from COVID-19. Both conserved end residues are part of each CDR3. A D gene is named only where the DNA matches it firmly. Expanded clones get a size class; other rows say once, few or many, or leave the size out.

V gene: TRBV6-4
D gene: -
clone size: few
J gene: TRBJ1-1
CDR3 DNA: TGTGCCAGCAGTGTTCACAGTGGCACTGAAGCTTTCTTT
CDR3 protein: CASSVHSGTEAFF

V gene: TRBV28
D gene: -
clone size: once
J gene: TRBJ2-7
CDR3 DNA: TGTGCCAGCAGGACCAGCGATTACGAGCAGTACTTC
CDR3 protein: CASRTSDYEQYF

V gene: TRBV2
D gene: -
clone size: -
J gene: TRBJ2-7
CDR3 DNA: TGTGCCAGCAACCGGGACACCAACTACGAGCAGTACTTC
CDR3 protein: CASNRDTNYEQYF

V gene: TRBV18
D gene: -
clone size: -
J gene: TRBJ2-3
CDR3 DNA: TGTGCCAGCTCACCATTCGGGGTAGCGGGCACAGATACGCAGTATTTT
CDR3 protein: CASSPFGVAGTDTQYF

V gene: TRBV12-5
D gene: -
clone size: once
J gene: TRBJ1-2
CDR3 DNA: TGTGCTAGTGGTCTCTACTATGGCTACACCTTC
CDR3 protein: CASGLYYGYTF

V gene: TRBV5-1
D gene: -
clone size: -
J gene: TRBJ1-3
CDR3 DNA: TGCGCCAGCAGCTTGGTGGCTGCCACTGGAAACACCATATATTTT
CDR3 protein: CASSLVAATGNTIYF

V gene: TRBV11-3
D gene: -
clone size: -
J gene: TRBJ1-1
CDR3 DNA: TGTGCCAGCAGCCTCGGGGGGCGAGCTTTCTTT
CDR3 protein: CASSLGGRAFF

V gene: TRBV21-1
D gene: -
clone size: -
J gene: TRBJ2-1
CDR3 DNA: TGTGCCAGCAGCCCCCCTGGACTAGCGGGGGCCCCGACCAACAATGAGCAGTTCTTC
CDR3 protein: CASSPPGLAGAPTNNEQFF

V gene: TRBV7-9
D gene: TRBD1
clone size: -
J gene: TRBJ1-5
CDR3 DNA: TGTGCCAGCAGCCCAGGGGGAAATCAGCCCCAGCATTTT
CDR3 protein: CASSPGGNQPQHF

V gene: TRBV11-2
D gene: -
clone size: -
J gene: TRBJ1-2
CDR3 DNA: TGTGCCAGCAGCTTAGCACGGGAGCGGGGCTACACCTTC
CDR3 protein: CASSLARERGYTF

V gene: TRBV28
D gene: TRBD1
clone size: -
J gene: TRBJ1-1
CDR3 DNA: TGTGCCAGCAGTAAAACCACCGGGACAGGGAGCACTGAAGCTTTCTTT
CDR3 protein: CASSKTTGTGSTEAFF

V gene: TRBV4-1
D gene: TRBD1
clone size: few
J gene: TRBJ2-7
CDR3 DNA: TGCGCCAGCAGCCAATCGGCGGATGGGACAGGGGGCAGGTACGAGCAGTACTTC
CDR3 protein: CASSQSADGTGGRYEQYF

V gene: TRBV12-3/TRBV12-4
D gene: -
clone size: once
J gene: TRBJ1-2
CDR3 DNA: TGTGCCAGCAGCAGGACACTCCCGGGCTACACCTTC
CDR3 protein: CASSRTLPGYTF

V gene: TRBV7-2
D gene: -
clone size: -
J gene: TRBJ1-1
CDR3 DNA: TGTGCCAGCAGCTTCAATCCGGGGACTGAAGCTTTCTTT
CDR3 protein: CASSFNPGTEAFF

V gene: TRBV27
D gene: TRBD2
clone size: -
J gene: TRBJ2-5
CDR3 DNA: TGTGCCAGCAGTACCCTAGCGGCGGAGACCCAGTACTTC
CDR3 protein: CASSTLAAETQYF

V gene: TRBV27
D gene: -
clone size: -
J gene: TRBJ2-7
CDR3 DNA: TGTGCCAGCAGTCGCGGGGAGGTTGGGGTGTACGAGCAGTACTTC
CDR3 protein: CASSRGEVGVYEQYF

V gene: TRBV6-1
D gene: -
clone size: -
J gene: TRBJ1-1
CDR3 DNA: TGTGCCAGCAGTGAGATACCAGTGGGTGGGGGCAGGATTTCGAACACTGAAGCTTTCTTT
CDR3 protein: CASSEIPVGGGRISNTEAFF

V gene: TRBV27
D gene: TRBD1
clone size: -
J gene: TRBJ1-2
CDR3 DNA: TGTGCCAGCACTTTCGACAGGGATAACGGGGACTACACCTTC
CDR3 protein: CASTFDRDNGDYTF

V gene: TRBV27
D gene: TRBD1
clone size: -
J gene: TRBJ1-2
CDR3 DNA: TGTGCCAGCAGCCTCCGGGACAGTACCTATGGCTACACCTTC
CDR3 protein: CASSLRDSTYGYTF

V gene: TRBV9
D gene: TRBD1
clone size: -
J gene: TRBJ1-1
CDR3 DNA: TGTGCCAGCAGCGGAGGGACAGCGGAAGCTTTCTTT
CDR3 protein: CASSGGTAEAFF

V gene: TRBV19
D gene: TRBD1
clone size: -
J gene: TRBJ2-3
CDR3 DNA: TGTGCCAGTACCAACCCCCGGGACAGGGTAACAGATACGCAGTATTTT
CDR3 protein: CASTNPRDRVTDTQYF

V gene: TRBV5-8
D gene: TRBD2
clone size: -
J gene: TRBJ2-1
CDR3 DNA: TGTGCCAGCAGCTTCCCCATTGCGGGGGGACCGTCACGGGAGCAGTTCTTC
CDR3 protein: CASSFPIAGGPSREQFF

V gene: TRBV5-4
D gene: -
clone size: -
J gene: TRBJ1-2
CDR3 DNA: TGTGCCAGCAGCTTGGCACTAGGGCAGGATGGCTACACCTTC
CDR3 protein: CASSLALGQDGYTF

V gene: TRBV28
D gene: -
clone size: -
J gene: TRBJ2-3
CDR3 DNA: TGTGCCAGCAGTCAAGAGGCGGATGAAACGAGAGATACGCAGTATTTT
CDR3 protein: CASSQEADETRDTQYF

V gene: TRBV27
D gene: -
clone size: -
J gene: TRBJ2-1
CDR3 DNA: TGTGCCAGCAGTTTTCTGCCCGGTGAGCAGTTCTTC
CDR3 protein: CASSFLPGEQFF